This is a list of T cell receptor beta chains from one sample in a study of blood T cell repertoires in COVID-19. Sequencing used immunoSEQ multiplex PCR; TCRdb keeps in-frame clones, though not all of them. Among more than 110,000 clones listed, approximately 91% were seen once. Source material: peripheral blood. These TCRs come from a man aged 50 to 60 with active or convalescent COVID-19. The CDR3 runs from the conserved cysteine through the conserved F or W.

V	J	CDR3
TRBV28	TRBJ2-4	CASTQGYIQYF
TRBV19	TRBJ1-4	CASSRQVLTNEKLFF
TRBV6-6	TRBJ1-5	CASSGTGEGQPQHF
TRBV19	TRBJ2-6	CASSIFSGSGANVLTF
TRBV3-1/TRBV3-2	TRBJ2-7	CASSQDWTRSYEQYF
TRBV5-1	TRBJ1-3	CARTMTGTPSGNTIYF
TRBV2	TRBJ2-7	CASMRLQQRNEQYF
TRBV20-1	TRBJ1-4	CSASDRGGEKLFF
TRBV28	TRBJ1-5	CASSQSNQPQHF
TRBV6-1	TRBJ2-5	CASSERAGVGETQYF
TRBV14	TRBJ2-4	CASSPGTSGLNIQYF
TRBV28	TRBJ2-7	CASSSTWGGRPYEQYF
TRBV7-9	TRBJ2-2	CASRLLAENTGELFF
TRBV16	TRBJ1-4	CASSRQKTGEKLFF
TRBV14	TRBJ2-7	CASSPAGTPYEQYF
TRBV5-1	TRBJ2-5	CASSLAVLPNQETQYF
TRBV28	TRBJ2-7	CSTSSSGAEQYF
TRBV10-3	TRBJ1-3	CAISPQGTGNTIYF
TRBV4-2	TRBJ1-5	CASSQVDSGGGQPQHF
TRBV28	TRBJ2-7	CASSPDKTPYEQYF
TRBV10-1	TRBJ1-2	CASSDFNYGYTF
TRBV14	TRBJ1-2	CASSADRHGYTF
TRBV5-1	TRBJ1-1	CASQTGQGRMNTEAFF
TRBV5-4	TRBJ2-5	CASSEPSGRAETQYF
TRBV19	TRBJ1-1	CASSISGTGGTEAFF
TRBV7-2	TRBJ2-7	CASSPWGLAASEQYF
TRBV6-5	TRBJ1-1	CASSLGQVNTEAFF
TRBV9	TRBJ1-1	CASSPTGITNTEAFF
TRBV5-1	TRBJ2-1	CASSPDSGRAHNEQFF
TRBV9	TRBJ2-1	CASSPSRTSGRMNEQFF
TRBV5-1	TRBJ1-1	CASRTQGAIGSTEAFF
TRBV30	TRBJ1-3	CASNRGGNTIYF
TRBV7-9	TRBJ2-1	CASSRTGSNEQFF
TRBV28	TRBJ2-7	CASSPGRYEQYF
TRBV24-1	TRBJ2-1	CATSGWRETNNEQFF
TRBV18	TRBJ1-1	CASSPIASLANTEAFF
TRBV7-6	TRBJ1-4	CASRPGTARYEKLFF
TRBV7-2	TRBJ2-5	CASSPRSGGYETQYF
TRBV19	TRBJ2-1	CASRKGLAGGPSSYNEQFF
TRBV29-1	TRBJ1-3	CSVGTGKGNTIYF
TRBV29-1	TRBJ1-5	CSVEDRRPEGNQPQHF
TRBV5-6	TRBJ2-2	CASSILGTINTGELFF
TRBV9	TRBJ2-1	CASSGGRAFSEQFF